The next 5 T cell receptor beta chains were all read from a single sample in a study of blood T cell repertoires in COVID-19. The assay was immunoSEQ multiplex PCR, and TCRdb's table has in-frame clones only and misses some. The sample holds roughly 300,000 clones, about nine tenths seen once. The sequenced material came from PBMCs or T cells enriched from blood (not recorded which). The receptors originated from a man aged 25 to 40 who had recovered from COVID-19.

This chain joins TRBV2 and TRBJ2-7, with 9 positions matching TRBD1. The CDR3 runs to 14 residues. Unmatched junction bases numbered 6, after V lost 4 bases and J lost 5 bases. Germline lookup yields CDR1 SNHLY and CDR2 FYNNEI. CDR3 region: CASSVGTGINEQYF. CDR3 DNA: TGTGCCAGCAGTGTTGGGACAGGGATCAACGAGCAGTACTTC.

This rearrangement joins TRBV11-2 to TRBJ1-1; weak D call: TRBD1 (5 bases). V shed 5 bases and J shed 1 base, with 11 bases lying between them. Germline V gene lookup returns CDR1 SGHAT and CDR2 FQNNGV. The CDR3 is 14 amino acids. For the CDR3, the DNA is TGTGCCAGCAGCCGGACAAATGGGAACACTGAAGCTTTCTTT. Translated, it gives CASSRTNGNTEAFF.

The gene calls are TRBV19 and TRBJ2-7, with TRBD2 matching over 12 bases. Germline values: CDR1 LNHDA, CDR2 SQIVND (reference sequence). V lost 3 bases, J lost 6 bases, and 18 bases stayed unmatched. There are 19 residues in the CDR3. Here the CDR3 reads CASSISGLAGGLRSREQYF. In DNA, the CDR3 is TGTGCCAGTAGTATCTCCGGTCTAGCGGGAGGGCTTCGGAGCCGCGAGCAGTACTTC.

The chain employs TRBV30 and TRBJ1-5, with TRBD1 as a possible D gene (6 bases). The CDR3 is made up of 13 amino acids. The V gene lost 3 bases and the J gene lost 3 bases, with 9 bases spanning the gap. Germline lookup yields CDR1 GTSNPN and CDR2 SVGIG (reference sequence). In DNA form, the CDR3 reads TGTGCCTGGAGGGGACATAACAATCAGCCCCAGCATTTT. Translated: CAWRGHNNQPQHF.

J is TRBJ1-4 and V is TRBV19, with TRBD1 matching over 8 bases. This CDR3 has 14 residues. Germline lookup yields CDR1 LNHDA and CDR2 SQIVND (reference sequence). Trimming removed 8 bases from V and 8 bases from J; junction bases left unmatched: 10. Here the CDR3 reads CASCDRGRQEKLFF. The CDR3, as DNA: TGTGCCAGTTGTGACAGGGGTCGTCAAGAAAAACTGTTTTTT.